A single sample gave rise to the 13 T cell receptor beta chains below, sequenced in a study of blood T cells in healthy people across ages. Together with a sample-barcoded 5' primer, a J-beta primer mix was included in a second PCR lasting about 7 to 11 cycles. TCRdb used MiXCR to reprocess the 5' RACE reads, holding one entry per CDR3 protein. Here the sample spans some 700,000 distinct CDR3 sequences, roughly 47% being singletons. Sequencing was done on a sample of blood. Every receptor here comes from an older woman in good health.

This clonotype has only a few counts. This could be a read error, since a much larger clone is one nucleotide away. The genes are TRBV20-1 and TRBJ2-7; 7 bases fit TRBD2. This CDR3 is 12 amino acids long. CDR1 and CDR2 from the germline V gene are DFQATT and SNEGSKA (reference sequence). The CDR3 region is CRARDYSYEQYF. CDR3 in DNA: TGCAGGGCTAGGGACTACTCCTACGAGCAGTACTTC.

V usage is TRBV5-6 and J usage is TRBJ2-3, with TRBD2 identical over 8 bases. V was pared by 0 bases and J by 6 bases, with 6 bases of the junction left unmatched. CDR1 SGHDT and CDR2 YYEEEE come from the germline V gene. The CDR3 totals 15 residues. CDR3 residues: CASSLERLASDTQYF. The CDR3 nucleotides read TGTGCCAGCAGCTTGGAGAGACTAGCGTCCGATACGCAGTATTTT.

In this sample, this clonotype turned up a few times. V and J are TRBV9 and TRBJ2-1, with a possible D match to TRBD2 (6 bases). This CDR3 is 15 amino acids long. Looked up from germline, CDR1 is SGDLS and CDR2 is YYNGEE. V was cut by 3 bases and J by 1 base, with 11 bases left in between. As DNA, the CDR3 is TGTGCCAGCAGCGCAGGAGGGCAATCCTACAATGAGCAGTTCTTC. It translates to CASSAGGQSYNEQFF.

The chain combines TRBV7-3 with TRBJ2-6, with 10 bases fitting TRBD2. Germline lookup yields CDR1 SGHTA and CDR2 FQGTGA. This CDR3 is built from 17 residues. The trim removed 6 bases at V and 1 base at J, leaving 6 bases unmatched. The DNA of the CDR3 is TGTGCCAGCAGGCGGACTAGCGGAATGTCTGGGGCCAACGTCCTGACTTTC. The encoded protein is CASRRTSGMSGANVLTF.

The chain uses TRBV10-2 and TRBJ1-1, with D possibly TRBD1 on 6 matching bases. Trimming took 6 bases from V and 1 from J, leaving 9 bases between them. The CDR3 is 13 amino acids. Germline lookup yields CDR1 WSHSY and CDR2 SAAADI. The CDR3 nucleotides are TGCGCCAGCAGGGACAGACAGAACACTGAAGCTTTCTTT. Translating it yields CASRDRQNTEAFF.

V usage is TRBV25-1 and J usage is TRBJ1-2; D might be TRBD1 (5 bases). The CDR3 is made up of 13 amino acids. Germline V gives CDR1 MGHDK, CDR2 SYGVNS. Trimming took off 5 bases at V and 5 bases at J, with 12 bases between the two ends. The CDR3 bases are TGTGCCAGCAGTCAGGGATGGAGGTATGGCTACACCTTC. Translation: CASSQGWRYGYTF.

This chain connects TRBV7-3 to TRBJ1-2; possibly TRBD1 for D (6 bases). This CDR3 comprises 15 residues. Trimming cost V 5 bases and J 6 bases, with 19 bases left between them. Per the germline V gene, CDR1 is SGHTA and CDR2 is FQGTGA. CDR3 bases: TGTGCCAGCAGCCTGACAGGTCCGTCCTCGCATGGCTACACCTTC. It specifies CASSLTGPSSHGYTF.

In this sample, this clonotype turned up a few times. This chain links TRBV18 with TRBJ2-7, with 7 bases aligning to TRBD1. The CDR3 covers 15 residues. J lost 1 base, V lost 3 bases, and 6 bases had no gene match. The germline V gene has CDR1 KGHSH and CDR2 LQKENI. CDR3 DNA sequence: TGTGCCAGCTCACCCGGTTCGGACAGGTCCTACGAGCAGTACTTC. It encodes CASSPGSDRSYEQYF.

This clonotype was seen only a few times. One end of the junction varies from germline; a read error may be responsible. V and J are TRBV24-1 and TRBJ2-7; D tentatively fits TRBD1 or TRBD2 (6 bases each). CDR1 is KGHDR, CDR2 SFDVKD, per germline. The CDR3 totals 13 residues. The CDR3 sequence: CAASETGRNEQYF. DNA of the CDR3: TGTGCCGCCAGTGAAACAGGGAGGAACGAGCAGTACTTC.

About this clonotype itself: A read error may be the cause here, since a much bigger clone is one base away. The J gene is TRBJ2-5, the V gene TRBV7-3, with TRBD1 matching over 12 bases. J lost 11 bases, V lost 3 bases, and 10 bases had no gene match. Germline CDR1 reads SGHTA; CDR2 reads FQGTGA. The CDR3 totals 15 residues. CDR3 nucleotide sequence: TGTGCCAGCAGCTTGTATGGGACAGGGGGCTACGGGCAGTACTTC. Translating it yields CASSLYGTGGYGQYF.

The rearrangement links TRBV30 to TRBJ2-1; unclear D gene. The V end was cut by 3 bases, the J end by 4 bases, with 4 bases between. This CDR3 contains 11 residues. Germline V lookup: CDR1 GTSNPN, CDR2 SVGIG (reference sequence). In DNA form, the CDR3 reads TGTGCCTGGAGGGGGTACAATGAGCAGTTCTTC. Protein: CAWRGYNEQFF. Complete variable domain (other parts from reference TRBV30 and TRBJ2-1): SQTIHQWPATLVQPVGSPLSLECTVEGTSNPNLYWYRQAAGRGLQLLFYSVGIGQISSEVPQNLSASRPQDRQFILSSKKLLLSDSGFYLCAWRGYNEQFFGPGTRLTVL.

This clonotype showed up just a few times. The chain links TRBV27 to TRBJ1-1; weak D call: TRBD1 (5 bases). The V end lost 3 bases, the J end lost 5 bases, and 16 bases lay between the germline ends. The CDR3 has 15 amino acids. Germline V gene data show CDR1 as MNHEY and CDR2 as SMNVEV (reference sequence). CDR3 loop: CASSFYGPGETEAFF. CDR3 nucleotide sequence: TGTGCCAGCAGTTTTTATGGCCCGGGGGAGACTGAAGCTTTCTTT.

This clonotype occurred many times. The chain is built from TRBV20-1 and TRBJ2-3; 7 nucleotides align to TRBD2. V trimming: 3 bases; J trimming: 1 base; junction bases outside the gene matches: 4. Per the germline V gene, CDR1 is DFQATT and CDR2 is SNEGSKA (reference sequence). This CDR3 region has 14 residues. DNA of the CDR3: TGCAGTGCTAGTATGGCGGGGGGCACAGATACGCAGTATTTT. It encodes CSASMAGGTDTQYF.